This TCR beta chain was obtained from a study of beta chain features in type 1 diabetes. Concerning this clone itself: The antigen remains undetermined.

Reverse transcribing all isolated RNA meant expressed TCRB transcripts were sequenced. Profiled with immunoSEQ multiplex PCR; TCRdb holds only in-frame clones, not every one. The repertoire includes about 710,000 clones, roughly 13% of them detected once, and 0.03% to 0.04% sits in the top ten. Broader study findings: Type 1 diabetes patients showed a moderate but significant shortening of TCRB CDR3s in all four CD4+ subsets. VDJ junctions from patients with type 1 diabetes contained fewer insertions and more deletions.

Germline CDR1 is SEHNR and CDR2 is FQNEAQ (reference sequence). This CDR3 is built from 14 residues. Roughly 110 mL of blood, on average, came from one heparinised draw per donor. CD45RO/CCR7/CD25/CD127/CD95/CD27 sorting isolated CD4+ naive, central memory, regulatory and stem cell-like memory cells. The source material was naive CD4+ T cells from blood. This TCR was sampled from a man aged 18-30 years with type 1 diabetes. V and J are TRBV7-9 and TRBJ1-1, with D possibly TRBD1 on 6 matching bases. The CDR3 loop reads CAGGDIYMNTEAFF. In DNA form, the CDR3 reads TGTGCTGGGGGGGACATCTACATGAACACTGAAGCTTTCTTT.